This TCR beta chain was documented in a study of blood T cell repertoires in COVID-19. Whole-study context: The study drew acute and convalescent COVID-19 samples from the United States, Italy and Spain. Sample material is recorded as cDNA or gDNA derived from T cells, B-cell-depleted T cells, or PBMCs.

In the study's own analysis: For nucleated cells, counts were estimated from reference gene primer amplification. Method: immunoSEQ multiplex PCR; TCRdb's copy keeps in-frame clones and lacks some. The V and J calls and clone size are taken from that table; D and trimming were inferred from the DNA. This repertoire shows some 210,000 clones, about nine tenths found once; its top ten account for less than 7.5%. V trimming: 9 bases; J trimming: 0 bases; junction bases outside the gene matches: 5. The CDR3 has 14 amino acids. CDR1 is ENHRY and CDR2 is SYGVKD in the germline V gene. The chain links TRBV10-3 to TRBJ2-3; the match to TRBD2 covers 8 bases. The sequencing input was peripheral blood. This sequence originates from a man between 60 and 75 years old who had recovered from COVID-19. As DNA, the CDR3 is TGTGCCATGCGTCGGGGGGGCAGCACAGATACGCAGTATTTT. Its protein is CAMRRGGSTDTQYF.